The source of this TCR beta chain is a study of T cells in Graves' hyperthyroidism and ophthalmopathy. The wider study: Peripheral blood collection took place at initial diagnosis, before any treatment. Overall study results and limits: Expanded thyroid clonotypes (above 0.001) were mostly also found in blood.

Calling Graves' hyperthyroidism stable meant ophthalmopathy did not progress within 18 months. Patients having uncontrolled infection, another autoimmune disease, pregnancy or lactation were not included. Amplification targeted TCR beta CDR3 regions from RNA transcripts. First-round RT-PCR targeting the TCR CDR3 was performed with the HTBI primer set. TCRdb recomputed calls from the multiplex PCR reads with MiXCR, one row per CDR3 protein. The sample has around 400,000 distinct CDR3 sequences, under 15% seen once. Trimming took 4 bases from V and 5 from J; bases not matched to a gene: 6. Germline CDR1 and CDR2: SGHRS and YFSETQ. The CDR3 length is 15 residues. In its sample, this clonotype was seen many times. Its specificity is not known.

This TCR was recovered from a woman in her late teens or twenties with Graves' hyperthyroidism. The chain uses TRBV5-1 and TRBJ2-5; TRBD1 matches 12 bases. Sequenced material: blood. CDR3: CASSPGTGGLETQYF. As DNA, the CDR3 is TGCGCCAGCAGCCCTGGGACAGGGGGCCTGGAGACCCAGTACTTC.